Described below is a single T cell receptor (beta chain) sequence and its context. The assay was immunoSEQ multiplex PCR, and TCRdb's table has in-frame clones only and misses some. The repertoire holds a few hundred thousand clones, with roughly 91% as singletons. CDR1 is SQVTM and CDR2 is ANQGSEA in the germline V gene. The CDR3 loop spans 14 amino acids. J gave up 2 bases and V 2 bases, and 4 bases lay outside the gene matches. This entry comes from a study of blood T cell repertoires in COVID-19. Sequencing was done on a sample of PBMCs or T cells enriched from blood (not recorded which). The J gene is TRBJ1-2, the V gene TRBV29-1; 8 bases align to TRBD1. The receptor was isolated from a woman under 40 who had recovered from COVID-19. The CDR3 loop is CSVETQGGNYGYTF. CDR3 sequence (DNA): TGCAGCGTTGAAACACAGGGGGGAAACTATGGCTACACCTTC.